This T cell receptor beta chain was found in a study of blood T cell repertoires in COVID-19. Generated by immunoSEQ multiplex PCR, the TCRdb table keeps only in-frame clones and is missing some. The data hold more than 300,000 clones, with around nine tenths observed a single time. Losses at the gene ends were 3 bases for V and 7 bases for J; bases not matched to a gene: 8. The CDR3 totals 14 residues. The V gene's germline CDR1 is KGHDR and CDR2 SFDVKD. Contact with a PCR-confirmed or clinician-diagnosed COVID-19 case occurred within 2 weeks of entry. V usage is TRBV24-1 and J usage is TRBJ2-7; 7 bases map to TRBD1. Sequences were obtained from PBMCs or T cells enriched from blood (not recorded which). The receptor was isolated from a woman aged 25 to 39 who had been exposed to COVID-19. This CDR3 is CATSDGDRLEEQYF. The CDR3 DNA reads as TGTGCCACCAGTGATGGGGACAGACTTGAAGAGCAGTACTTC.